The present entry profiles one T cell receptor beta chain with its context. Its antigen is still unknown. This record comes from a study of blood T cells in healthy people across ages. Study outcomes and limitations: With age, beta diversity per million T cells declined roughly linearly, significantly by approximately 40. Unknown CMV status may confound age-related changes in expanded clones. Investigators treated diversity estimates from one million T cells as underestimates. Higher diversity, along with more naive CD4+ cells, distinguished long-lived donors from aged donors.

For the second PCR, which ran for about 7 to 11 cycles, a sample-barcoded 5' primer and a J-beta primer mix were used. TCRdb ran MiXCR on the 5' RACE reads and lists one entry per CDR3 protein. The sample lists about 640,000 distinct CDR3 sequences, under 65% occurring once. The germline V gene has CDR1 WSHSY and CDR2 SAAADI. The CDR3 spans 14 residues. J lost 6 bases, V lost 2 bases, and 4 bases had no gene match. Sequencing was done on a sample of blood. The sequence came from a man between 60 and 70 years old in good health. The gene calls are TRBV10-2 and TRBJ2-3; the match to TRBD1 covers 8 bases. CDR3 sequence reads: CASSEQTGADTQYF. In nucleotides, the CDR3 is TGCGCCAGCAGTGAGCAGACAGGGGCTGATACGCAGTATTTT.